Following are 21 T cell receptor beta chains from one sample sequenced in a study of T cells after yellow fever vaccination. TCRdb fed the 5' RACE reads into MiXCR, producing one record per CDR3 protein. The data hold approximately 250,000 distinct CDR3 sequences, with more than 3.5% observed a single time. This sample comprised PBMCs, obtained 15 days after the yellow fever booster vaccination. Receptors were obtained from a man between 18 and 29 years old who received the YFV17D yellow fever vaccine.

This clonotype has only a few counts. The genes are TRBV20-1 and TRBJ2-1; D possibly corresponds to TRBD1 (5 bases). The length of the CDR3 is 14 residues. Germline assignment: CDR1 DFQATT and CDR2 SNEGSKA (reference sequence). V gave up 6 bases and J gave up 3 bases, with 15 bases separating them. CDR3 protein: CSALTGKSYNEQFF. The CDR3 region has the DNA TGCAGTGCCCTTACAGGTAAAAGCTACAATGAGCAGTTCTTC.

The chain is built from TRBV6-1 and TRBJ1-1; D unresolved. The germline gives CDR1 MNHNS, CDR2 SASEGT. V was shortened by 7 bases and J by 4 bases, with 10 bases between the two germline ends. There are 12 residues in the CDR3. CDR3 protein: CASTLGATEAFF. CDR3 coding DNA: TGTGCCAGCACTTTGGGAGCCACTGAAGCTTTCTTT.

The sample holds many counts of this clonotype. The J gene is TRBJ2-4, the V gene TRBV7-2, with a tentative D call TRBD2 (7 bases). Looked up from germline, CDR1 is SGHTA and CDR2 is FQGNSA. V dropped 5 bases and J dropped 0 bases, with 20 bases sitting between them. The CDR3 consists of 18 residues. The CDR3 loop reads CASSPLGGGVIAKNIQYF. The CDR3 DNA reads TGTGCCAGCAGCCCCCTGGGGGGGGGCGTAATAGCCAAAAACATTCAGTACTTC. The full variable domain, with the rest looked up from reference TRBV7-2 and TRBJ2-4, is GAGVSQSPSNKVTEKGKDVELRCDPISGHTALYWYRQSLGQGLEFLIYFQGNSAPDKSGLPSDRFSAERTGGSVSTLTIQRTQQEDSAVYLCASSPLGGGVIAKNIQYFGAGTRLSVL.

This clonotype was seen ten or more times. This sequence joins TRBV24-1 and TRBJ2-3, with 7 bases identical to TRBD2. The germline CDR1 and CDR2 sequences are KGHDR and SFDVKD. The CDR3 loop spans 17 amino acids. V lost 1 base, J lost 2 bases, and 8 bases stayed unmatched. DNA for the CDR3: TGTGCCACCAGTGATTTTGGAGCGGGGCGACTCACAGATACGCAGTATTTT. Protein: CATSDFGAGRLTDTQYF.

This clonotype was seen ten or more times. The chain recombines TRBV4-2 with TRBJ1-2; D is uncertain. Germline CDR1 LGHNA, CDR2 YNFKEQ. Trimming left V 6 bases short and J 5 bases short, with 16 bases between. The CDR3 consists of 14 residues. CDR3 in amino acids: CASSGDGGGYGYTF. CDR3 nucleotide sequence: TGTGCCAGCAGTGGAGACGGAGGAGGGTATGGCTACACCTTC.

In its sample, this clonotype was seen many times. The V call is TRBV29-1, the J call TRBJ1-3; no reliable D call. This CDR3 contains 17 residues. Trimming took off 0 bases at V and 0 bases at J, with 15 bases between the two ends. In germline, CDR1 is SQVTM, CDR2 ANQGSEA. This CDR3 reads CSVEDEGRSSSGNTIYF. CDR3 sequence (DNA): TGCAGCGTTGAAGATGAGGGCAGGTCCAGCTCTGGAAACACCATATATTTT.

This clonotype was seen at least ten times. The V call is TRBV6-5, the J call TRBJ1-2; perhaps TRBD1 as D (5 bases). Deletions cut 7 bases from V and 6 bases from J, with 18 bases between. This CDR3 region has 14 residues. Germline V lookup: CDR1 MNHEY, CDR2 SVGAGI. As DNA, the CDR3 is TGTGCCAGCACCCGGGATCTAGGGACGAATGGCTACACCTTC. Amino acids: CASTRDLGTNGYTF.

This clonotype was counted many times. The CDR3 spells CASRTDRGFEQYV. CDR3 bases: TGTGCCAGCAGAACGGACAGGGGATTCGAGCAGTACGTC. This chain connects TRBV2 to TRBJ2-7, with 9 bases lining up with TRBD1. With 6 bases clipped from V and 6 bases from J, the junction kept 6 bases outside the gene matches. Germline assignment: CDR1 SNHLY and CDR2 FYNNEI. The CDR3 consists of 13 residues.

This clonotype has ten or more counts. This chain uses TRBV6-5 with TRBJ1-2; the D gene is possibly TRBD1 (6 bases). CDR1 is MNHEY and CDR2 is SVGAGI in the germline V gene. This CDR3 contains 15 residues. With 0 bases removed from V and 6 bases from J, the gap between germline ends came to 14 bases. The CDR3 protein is CASSYSPDSRDGYTF. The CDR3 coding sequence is TGTGCCAGCAGTTACTCCCCGGACAGCCGGGATGGCTACACCTTC.

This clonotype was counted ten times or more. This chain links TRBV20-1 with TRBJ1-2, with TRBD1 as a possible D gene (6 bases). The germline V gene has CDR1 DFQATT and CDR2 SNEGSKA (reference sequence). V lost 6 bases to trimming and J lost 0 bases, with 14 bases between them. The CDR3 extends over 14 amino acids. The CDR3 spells CSAAQGTANYGYTF. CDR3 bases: TGCAGTGCCGCACAGGGAACGGCTAACTATGGCTACACCTTC.

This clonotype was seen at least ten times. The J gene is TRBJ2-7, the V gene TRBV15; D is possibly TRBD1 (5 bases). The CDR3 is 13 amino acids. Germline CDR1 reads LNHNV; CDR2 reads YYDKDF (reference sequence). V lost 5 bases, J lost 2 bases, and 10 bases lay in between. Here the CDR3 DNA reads TGTGCCACCAGCGTAGGGGTTACCTACGAGCAGTACGTC. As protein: CATSVGVTYEQYV.

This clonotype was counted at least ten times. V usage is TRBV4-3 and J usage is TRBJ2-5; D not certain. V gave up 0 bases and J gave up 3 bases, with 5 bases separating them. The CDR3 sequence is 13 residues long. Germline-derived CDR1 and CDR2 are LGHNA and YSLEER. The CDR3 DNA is TGCGCCAGCAGCCAAGAAGTGGAAGAGACCCAGTACTTC. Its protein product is CASSQEVEETQYF.

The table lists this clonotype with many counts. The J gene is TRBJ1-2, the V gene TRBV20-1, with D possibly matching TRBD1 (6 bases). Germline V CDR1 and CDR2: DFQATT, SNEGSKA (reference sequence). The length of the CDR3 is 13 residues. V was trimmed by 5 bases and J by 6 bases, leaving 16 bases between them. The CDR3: CSAREGGANGYTF. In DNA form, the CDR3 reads TGCAGTGCTCGGGAGGGGGGAGCTAATGGCTACACCTTC.

This CDR3 is CASSFLPGVNTEAFF. The DNA of the CDR3 is TGTGCCAGCAGTTTCCTGCCAGGGGTAAACACTGAAGCTTTCTTT. The chain joins TRBV12-3 or TRBV12-4 to TRBJ1-1, with TRBD1 as a possible D gene (6 bases). V was cut by 3 bases and J by 2 bases, with 13 bases left in between. The CDR3 is 15 residues long.

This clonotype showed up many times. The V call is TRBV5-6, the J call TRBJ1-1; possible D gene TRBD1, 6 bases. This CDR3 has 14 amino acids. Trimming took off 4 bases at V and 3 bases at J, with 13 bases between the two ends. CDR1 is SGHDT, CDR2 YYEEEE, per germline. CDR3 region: CASSVQGWDTEAFF. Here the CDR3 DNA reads TGTGCCAGCAGCGTACAGGGATGGGACACTGAAGCTTTCTTT.

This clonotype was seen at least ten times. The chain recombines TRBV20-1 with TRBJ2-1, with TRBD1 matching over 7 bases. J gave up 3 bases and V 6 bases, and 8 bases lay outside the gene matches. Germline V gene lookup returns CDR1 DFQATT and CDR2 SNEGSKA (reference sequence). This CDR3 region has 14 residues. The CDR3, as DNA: TGCAGTGCAAAGCGACAGGGTTTCTACAATGAGCAGTTCTTC. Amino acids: CSAKRQGFYNEQFF.

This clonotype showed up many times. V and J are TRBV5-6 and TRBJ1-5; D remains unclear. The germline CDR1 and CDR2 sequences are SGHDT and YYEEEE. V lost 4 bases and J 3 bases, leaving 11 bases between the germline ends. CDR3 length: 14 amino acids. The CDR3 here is CASSQRDINQPQHF. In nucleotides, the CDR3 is TGTGCCAGCAGCCAACGAGACATCAATCAGCCCCAGCATTTT.

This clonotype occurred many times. Here the CDR3 DNA reads TGTGCCACTCGACTGGCTGCAGGGGGGGGTGGCTACACCTTC. This translates into CATRLAAGGGGYTF. The rearrangement links TRBV6-5 to TRBJ1-2; TRBD1 aligns across 7 bases. Germline V lookup: CDR1 MNHEY, CDR2 SVGAGI. Germline trimming cut 10 bases from V and 7 bases from J; bases unmatched to any gene: 15. The CDR3 extends over 14 amino acids.

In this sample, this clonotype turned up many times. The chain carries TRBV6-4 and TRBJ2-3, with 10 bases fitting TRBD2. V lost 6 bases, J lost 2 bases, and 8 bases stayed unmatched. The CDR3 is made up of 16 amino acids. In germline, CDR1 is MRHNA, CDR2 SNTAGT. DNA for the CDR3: TGTGCCAGCAGGTATCTAGCGGGGGTAGTCACAGATACGCAGTATTTT. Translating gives CASRYLAGVVTDTQYF.

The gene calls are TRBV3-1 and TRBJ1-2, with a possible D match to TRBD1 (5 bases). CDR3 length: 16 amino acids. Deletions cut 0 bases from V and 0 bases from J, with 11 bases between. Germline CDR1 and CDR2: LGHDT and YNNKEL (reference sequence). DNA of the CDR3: TGTGCCAGCAGCCAAGATACGGGACCAGCTAACTATGGCTACACCTTC. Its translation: CASSQDTGPANYGYTF.

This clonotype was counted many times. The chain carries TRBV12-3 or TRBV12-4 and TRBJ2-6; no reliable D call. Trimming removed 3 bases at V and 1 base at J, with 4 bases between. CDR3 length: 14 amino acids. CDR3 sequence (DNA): TGTGCCAGCAGTTTCGAATCTGGGGCCAACGTCCTGACTTTC. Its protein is CASSFESGANVLTF.